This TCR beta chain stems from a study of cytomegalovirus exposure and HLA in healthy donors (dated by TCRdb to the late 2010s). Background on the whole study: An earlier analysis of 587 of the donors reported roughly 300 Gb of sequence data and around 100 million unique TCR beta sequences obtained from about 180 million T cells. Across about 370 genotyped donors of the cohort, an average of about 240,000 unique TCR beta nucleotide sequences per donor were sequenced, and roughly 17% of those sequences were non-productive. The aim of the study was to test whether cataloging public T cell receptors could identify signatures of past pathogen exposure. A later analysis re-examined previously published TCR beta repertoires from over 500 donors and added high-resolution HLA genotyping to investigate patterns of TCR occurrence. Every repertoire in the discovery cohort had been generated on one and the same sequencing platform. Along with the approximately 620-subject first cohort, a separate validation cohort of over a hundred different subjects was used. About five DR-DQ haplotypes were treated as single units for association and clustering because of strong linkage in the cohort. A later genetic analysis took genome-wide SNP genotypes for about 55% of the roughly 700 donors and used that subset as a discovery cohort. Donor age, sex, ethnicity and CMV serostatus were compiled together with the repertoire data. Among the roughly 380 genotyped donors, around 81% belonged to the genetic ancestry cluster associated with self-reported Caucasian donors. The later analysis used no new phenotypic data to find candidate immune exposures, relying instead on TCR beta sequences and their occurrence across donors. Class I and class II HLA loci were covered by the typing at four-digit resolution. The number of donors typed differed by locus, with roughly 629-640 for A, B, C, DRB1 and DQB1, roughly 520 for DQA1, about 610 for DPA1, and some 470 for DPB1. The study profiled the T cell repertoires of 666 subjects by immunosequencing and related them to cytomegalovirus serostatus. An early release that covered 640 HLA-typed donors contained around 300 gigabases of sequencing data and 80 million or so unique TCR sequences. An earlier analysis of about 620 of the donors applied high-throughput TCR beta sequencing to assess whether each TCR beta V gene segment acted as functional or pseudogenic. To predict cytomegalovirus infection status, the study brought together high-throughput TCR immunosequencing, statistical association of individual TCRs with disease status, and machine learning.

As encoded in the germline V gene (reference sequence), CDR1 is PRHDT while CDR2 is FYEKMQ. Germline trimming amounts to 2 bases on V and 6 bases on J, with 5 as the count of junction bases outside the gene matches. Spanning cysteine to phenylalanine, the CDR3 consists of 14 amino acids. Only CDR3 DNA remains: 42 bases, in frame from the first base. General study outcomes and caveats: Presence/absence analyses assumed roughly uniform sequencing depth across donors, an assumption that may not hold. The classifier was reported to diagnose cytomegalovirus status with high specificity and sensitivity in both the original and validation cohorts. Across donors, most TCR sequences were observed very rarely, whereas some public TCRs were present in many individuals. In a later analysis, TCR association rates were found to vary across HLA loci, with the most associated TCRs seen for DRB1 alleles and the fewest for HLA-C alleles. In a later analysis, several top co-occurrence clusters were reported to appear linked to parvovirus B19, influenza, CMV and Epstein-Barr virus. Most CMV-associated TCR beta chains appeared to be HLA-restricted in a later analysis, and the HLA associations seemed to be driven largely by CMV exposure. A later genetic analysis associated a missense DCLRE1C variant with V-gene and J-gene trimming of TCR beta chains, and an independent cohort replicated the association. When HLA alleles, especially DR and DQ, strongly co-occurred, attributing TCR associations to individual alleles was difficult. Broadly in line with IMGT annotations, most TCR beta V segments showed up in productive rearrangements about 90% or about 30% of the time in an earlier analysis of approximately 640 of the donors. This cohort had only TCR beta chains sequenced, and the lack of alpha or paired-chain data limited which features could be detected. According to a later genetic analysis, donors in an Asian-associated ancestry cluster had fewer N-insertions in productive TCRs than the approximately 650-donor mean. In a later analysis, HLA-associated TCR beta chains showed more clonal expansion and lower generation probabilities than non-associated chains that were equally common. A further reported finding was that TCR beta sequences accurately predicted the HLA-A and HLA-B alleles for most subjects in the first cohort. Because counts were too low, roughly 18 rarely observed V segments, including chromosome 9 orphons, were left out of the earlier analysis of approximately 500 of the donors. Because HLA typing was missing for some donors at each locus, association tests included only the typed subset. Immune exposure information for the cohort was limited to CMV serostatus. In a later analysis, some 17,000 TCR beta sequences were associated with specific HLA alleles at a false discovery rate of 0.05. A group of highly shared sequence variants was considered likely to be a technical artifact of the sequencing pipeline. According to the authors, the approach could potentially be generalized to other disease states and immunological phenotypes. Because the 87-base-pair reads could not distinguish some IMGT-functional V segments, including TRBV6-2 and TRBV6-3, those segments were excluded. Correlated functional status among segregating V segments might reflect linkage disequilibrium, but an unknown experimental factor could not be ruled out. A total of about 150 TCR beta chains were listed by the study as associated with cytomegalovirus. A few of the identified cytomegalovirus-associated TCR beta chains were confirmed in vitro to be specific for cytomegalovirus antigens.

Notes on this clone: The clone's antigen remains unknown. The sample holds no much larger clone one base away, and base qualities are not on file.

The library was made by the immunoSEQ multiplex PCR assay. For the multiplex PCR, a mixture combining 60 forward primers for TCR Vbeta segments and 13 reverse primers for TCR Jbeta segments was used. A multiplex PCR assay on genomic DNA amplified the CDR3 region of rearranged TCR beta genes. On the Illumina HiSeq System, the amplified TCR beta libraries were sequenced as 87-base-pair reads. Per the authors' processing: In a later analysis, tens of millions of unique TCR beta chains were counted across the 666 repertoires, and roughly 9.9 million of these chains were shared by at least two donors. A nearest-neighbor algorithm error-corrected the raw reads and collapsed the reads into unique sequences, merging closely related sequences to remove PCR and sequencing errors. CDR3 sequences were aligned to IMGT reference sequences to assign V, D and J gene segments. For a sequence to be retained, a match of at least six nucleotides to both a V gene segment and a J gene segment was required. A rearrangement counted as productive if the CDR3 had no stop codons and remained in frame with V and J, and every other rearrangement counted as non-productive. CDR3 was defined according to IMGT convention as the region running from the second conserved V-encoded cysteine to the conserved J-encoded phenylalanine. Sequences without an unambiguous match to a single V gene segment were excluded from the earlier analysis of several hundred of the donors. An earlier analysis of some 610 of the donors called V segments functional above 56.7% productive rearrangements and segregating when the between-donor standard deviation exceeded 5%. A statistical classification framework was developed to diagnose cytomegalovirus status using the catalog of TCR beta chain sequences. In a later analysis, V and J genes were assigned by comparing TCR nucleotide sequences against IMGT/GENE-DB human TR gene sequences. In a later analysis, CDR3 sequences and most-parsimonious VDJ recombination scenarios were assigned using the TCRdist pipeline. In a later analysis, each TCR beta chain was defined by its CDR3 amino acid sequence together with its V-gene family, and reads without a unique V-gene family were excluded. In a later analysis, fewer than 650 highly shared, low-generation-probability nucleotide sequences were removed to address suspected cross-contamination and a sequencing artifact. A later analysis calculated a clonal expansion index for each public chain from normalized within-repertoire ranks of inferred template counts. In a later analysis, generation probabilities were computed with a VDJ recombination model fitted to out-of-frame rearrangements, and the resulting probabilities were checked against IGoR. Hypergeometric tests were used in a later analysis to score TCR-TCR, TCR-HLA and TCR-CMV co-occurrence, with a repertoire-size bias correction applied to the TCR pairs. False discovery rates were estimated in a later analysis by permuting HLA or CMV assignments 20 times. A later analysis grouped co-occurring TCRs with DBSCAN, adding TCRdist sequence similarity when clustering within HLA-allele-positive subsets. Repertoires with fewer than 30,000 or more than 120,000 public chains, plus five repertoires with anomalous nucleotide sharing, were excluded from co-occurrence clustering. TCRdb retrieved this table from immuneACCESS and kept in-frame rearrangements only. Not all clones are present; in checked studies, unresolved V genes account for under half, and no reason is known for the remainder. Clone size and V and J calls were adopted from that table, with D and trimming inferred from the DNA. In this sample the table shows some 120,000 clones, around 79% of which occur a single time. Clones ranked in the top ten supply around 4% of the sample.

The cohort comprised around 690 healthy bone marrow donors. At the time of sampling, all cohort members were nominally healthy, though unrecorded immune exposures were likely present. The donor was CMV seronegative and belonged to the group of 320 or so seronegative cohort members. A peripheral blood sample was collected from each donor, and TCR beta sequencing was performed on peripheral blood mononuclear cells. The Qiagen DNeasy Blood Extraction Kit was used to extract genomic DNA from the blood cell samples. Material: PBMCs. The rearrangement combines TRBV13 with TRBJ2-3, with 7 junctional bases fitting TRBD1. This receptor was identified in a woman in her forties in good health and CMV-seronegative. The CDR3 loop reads CASSLQGDEDTQYF. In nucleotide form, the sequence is TGTGCCAGCAGCTTACAGGGGGACGAGGATACGCAGTATTTT.